This T cell receptor (beta chain) was recorded in a study of blood T cell repertoires in COVID-19. Whole-study context: The United States, Italy and Spain were the sources of the acute and convalescent COVID-19 samples. Nucleic acid was either cDNA or gDNA, and it came from T cells, B-cell-depleted T cells, or PBMCs.

Trimming pared 6 bases from V and 4 bases from J, leaving 6 bases between. CDR3 size: 11 residues. Original processing notes: From reference gene primer amplification, estimates of nucleated cell counts were derived. Measured with immunoSEQ multiplex PCR; TCRdb has only the in-frame clones, and not every one. The V and J calls and clone size are taken from that table; D and trimming were inferred from the DNA. The table lists 150,000 to 200,000 clones, 81% of them singletons, with roughly a tenth in the top ten. The sequence was collected from a human donor in a cohort sampled during active COVID-19. The sequenced material came from peripheral blood. The chain uses TRBV12-3 or TRBV12-4 and TRBJ1-2, with a possible D match to TRBD1 (5 bases). DNA for the CDR3: TGTGCCAGCAGGGACATCTATGGCTACACCTTC. Translating it yields CASRDIYGYTF.